This T cell receptor (beta chain) was documented in a study of a mutant IDH1 vaccine in newly diagnosed glioma. Time point of the sample: week 5, during vaccination. In every dose of vaccine, 300 ug of mutant IDH1 20-mer peptide was given alongside topical imiquimod. This table comes from immunoSEQ multiplex PCR, and its TCRdb copy is limited to in-frame clones, with some not included. The sample shows about 38,000 clones, about 80% of them seen only once. Of note for this clone: Its specificity is unknown.

The CDR3 has 17 residues. Germline loops: CDR1 SGHRS, CDR2 YFSETQ. Trimming took off 0 bases at V and 3 bases at J, with 13 bases between the two ends. This chain uses TRBV5-1 with TRBJ2-6; D is unclear. The clonotype comes from a man between 40 and 49 years old with glioma. This specimen consisted of PBMCs, obtained from a glioma patient whose treatment included an IDH1 peptide vaccine. CDR3 DNA sequence: TGCGCCAGCAGCTTGGTCCGGTTAGATCGTGGGGCCAACGTCCTGACTTTC. It codes for CASSLVRLDRGANVLTF.